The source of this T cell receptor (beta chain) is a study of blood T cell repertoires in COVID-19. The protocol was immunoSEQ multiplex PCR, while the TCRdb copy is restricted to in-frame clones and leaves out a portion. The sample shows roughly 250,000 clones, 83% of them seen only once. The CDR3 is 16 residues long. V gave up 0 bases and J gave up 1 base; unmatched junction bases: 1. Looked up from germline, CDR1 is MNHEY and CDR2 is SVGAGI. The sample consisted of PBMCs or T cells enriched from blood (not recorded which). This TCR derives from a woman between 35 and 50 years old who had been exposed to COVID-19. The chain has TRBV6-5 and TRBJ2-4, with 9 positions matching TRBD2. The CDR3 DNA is TGTGCCAGCAGTTACTCGGGACTAGCTGCCAAAAACATTCAGTACTTC. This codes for CASSYSGLAAKNIQYF.